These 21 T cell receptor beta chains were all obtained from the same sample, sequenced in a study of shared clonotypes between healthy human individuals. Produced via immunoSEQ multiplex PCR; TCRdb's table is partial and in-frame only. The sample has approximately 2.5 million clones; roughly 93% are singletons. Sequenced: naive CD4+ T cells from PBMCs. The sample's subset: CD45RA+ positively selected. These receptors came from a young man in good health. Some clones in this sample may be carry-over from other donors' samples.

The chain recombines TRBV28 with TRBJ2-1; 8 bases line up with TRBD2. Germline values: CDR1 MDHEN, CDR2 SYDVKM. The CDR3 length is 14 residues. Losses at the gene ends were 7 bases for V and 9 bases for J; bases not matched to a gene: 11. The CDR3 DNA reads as TGTGCCAGCAAGGTGGCGGGAGGAACGGCTGAGCAGTTCTTC. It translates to CASKVAGGTAEQFF.

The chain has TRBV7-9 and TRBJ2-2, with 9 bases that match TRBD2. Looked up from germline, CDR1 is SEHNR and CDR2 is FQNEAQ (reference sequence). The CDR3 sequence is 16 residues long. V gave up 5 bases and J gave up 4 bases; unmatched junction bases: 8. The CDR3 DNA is TGTGCCAGCAGCCGTGAGCTAGCGGGAATCACCGGGGAGCTGTTTTTT. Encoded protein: CASSRELAGITGELFF.

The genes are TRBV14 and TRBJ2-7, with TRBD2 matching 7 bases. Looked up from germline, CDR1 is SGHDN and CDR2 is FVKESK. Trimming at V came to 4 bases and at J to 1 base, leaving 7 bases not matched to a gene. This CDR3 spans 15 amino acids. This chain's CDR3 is CASSLGGSSSYEQYF. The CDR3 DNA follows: TGTGCCAGCAGCCTCGGGGGGAGTTCGTCCTACGAGCAGTACTTC. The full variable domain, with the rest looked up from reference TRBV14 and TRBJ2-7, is EAGVTQFPSHSVIEKGQTVTLRCDPISGHDNLYWYRRVMGKEIKFLLHFVKESKQDESGMPNNRFLAERTGGTYSTLKVQPAELEDSGVYFCASSLGGSSSYEQYFGPGTRLTVT.

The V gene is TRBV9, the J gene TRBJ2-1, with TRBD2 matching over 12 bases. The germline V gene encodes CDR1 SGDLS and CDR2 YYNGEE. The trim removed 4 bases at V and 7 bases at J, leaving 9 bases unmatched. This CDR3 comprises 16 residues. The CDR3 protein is CASSPTRGTSGNEQFF. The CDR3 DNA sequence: TGTGCCAGCAGCCCGACCCGCGGGACTAGCGGGAATGAGCAGTTCTTC. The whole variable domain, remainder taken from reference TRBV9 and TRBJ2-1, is DSGVTQTPKHLITATGQRVTLRCSPRSGDLSVYWYQQSLDQGLQFLIQYYNGEERAKGNILERFSAQQFPDLHSELNLSSLELGDSALYFCASSPTRGTSGNEQFFGPGTRLTVL.

CDR3 nucleotide sequence: TGTGCCAGCAGCTTAAGACGGGAGGGCGTCTACAATGAGCAGTTCTTC. Its translation is CASSLRREGVYNEQFF. The chain uses TRBV7-3 and TRBJ2-1, with 8 bases that match TRBD2. V lost 1 base and J lost 3; bases outside the gene matches: 5. Germline V gene lookup returns CDR1 SGHTA and CDR2 FQGTGA. This CDR3 spans 16 amino acids.

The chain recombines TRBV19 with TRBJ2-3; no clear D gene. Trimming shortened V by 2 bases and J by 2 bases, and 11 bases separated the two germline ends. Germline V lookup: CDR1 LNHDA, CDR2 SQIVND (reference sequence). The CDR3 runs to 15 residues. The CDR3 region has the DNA TGTGCCAGTAGTATAAGAATGGGAAACACAGATACGCAGTATTTT. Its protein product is CASSIRMGNTDTQYF.

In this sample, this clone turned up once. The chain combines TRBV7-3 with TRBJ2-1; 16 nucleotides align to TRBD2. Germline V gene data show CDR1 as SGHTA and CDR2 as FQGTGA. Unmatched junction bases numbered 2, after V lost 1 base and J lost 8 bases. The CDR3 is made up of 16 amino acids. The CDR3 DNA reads TGTGCCAGCAGCTTAAGCGGGACTAGCGGGAGGGATGAGCAGTTCTTC. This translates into CASSLSGTSGRDEQFF.

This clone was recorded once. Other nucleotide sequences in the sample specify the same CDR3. CDR3 sequence (DNA): TGTGCCTGGAGCGCGGGGGGAAATCAGCCCCAGCATTTT. Translation gives CAWSAGGNQPQHF. The chain carries TRBV30 and TRBJ1-5; possible D gene TRBD1, 5 bases. CDR1 and CDR2 (germline): GTSNPN, SVGIG (reference sequence). V was clipped by 3 bases and J by 4 bases, with 10 bases between them. This CDR3 spans 13 amino acids.

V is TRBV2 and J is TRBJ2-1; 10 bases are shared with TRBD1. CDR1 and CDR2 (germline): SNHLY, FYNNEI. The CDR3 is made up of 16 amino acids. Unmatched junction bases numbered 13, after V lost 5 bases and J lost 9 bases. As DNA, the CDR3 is TGTGCCAGCAGTACAGCCGGGACAGGGGTAAGAGGTGAGCAGTTCTTC. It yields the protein CASSTAGTGVRGEQFF. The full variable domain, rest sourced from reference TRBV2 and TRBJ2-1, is EPEVTQTPSHQVTQMGQEVILRCVPISNHLYFYWYRQILGQKVEFLVSFYNNEISEKSEIFDDQFSVERPDGSNFTLKIRSTKLEDSAMYFCASSTAGTGVRGEQFFGPGTRLTVL.

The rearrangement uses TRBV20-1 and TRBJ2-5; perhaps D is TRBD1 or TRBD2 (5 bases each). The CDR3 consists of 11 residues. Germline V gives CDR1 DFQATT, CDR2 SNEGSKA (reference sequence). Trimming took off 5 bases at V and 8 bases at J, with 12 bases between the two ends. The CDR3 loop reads CSAPFRDTQYF. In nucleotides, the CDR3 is TGCAGTGCTCCGTTCCGGGACACCCAGTACTTC.

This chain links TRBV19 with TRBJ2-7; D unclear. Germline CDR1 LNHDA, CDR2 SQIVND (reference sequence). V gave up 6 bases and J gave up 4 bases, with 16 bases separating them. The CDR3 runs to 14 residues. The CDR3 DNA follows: TGTGCCAGTAGCCCGTACAAGGGCGGTTACGAGCAGTACTTC. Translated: CASSPYKGGYEQYF.

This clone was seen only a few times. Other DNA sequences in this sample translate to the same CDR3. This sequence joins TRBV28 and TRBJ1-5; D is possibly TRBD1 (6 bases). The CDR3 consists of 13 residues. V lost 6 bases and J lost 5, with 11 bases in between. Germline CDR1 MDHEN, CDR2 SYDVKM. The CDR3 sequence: CASSPTGHQPQHF. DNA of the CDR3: TGTGCCAGCAGCCCAACAGGGCATCAGCCCCAGCATTTT.

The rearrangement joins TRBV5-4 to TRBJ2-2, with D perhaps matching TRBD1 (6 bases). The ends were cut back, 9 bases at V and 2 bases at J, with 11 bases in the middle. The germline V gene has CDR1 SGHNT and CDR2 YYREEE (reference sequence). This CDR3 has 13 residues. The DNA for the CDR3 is TGTGCCATCGGACAGATTAACACCGGGGAGCTGTTTTTT. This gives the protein CAIGQINTGELFF. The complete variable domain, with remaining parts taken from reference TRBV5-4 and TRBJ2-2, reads ETGVTQSPTHLIKTRGQQVTLRCSSQSGHNTVSWYQQALGQGPQFIFQYYREEENGRGNFPPRFSGLQFPNYSSELNVNALELDDSALYLCAIGQINTGELFFGEGSRLTVL.

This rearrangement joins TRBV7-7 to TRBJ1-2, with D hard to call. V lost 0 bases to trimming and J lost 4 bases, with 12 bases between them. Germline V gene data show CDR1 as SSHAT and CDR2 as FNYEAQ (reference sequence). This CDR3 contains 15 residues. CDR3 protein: CASSLAKLSPYGYTF. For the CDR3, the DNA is TGTGCCAGCAGCTTAGCGAAGCTCTCTCCCTATGGCTACACCTTC.

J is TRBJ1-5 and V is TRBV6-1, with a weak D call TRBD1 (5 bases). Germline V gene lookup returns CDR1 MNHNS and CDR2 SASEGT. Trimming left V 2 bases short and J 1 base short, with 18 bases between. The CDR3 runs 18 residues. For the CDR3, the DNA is TGTGCCAGCAGTGAATTTGGGGCAGGGCTTTCGAGCAATCAGCCCCAGCATTTT. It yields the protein CASSEFGAGLSSNQPQHF.

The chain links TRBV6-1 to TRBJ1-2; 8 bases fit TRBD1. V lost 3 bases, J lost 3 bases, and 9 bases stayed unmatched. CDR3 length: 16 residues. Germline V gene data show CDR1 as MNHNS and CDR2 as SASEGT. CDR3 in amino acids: CASSDLRTGRDYGYTF. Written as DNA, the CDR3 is TGTGCCAGCAGTGATCTTAGGACAGGGCGGGACTATGGCTACACCTTC.

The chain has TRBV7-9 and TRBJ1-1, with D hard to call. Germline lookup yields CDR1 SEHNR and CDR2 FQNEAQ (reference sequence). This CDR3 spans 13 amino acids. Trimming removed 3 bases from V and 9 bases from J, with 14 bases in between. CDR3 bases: TGTGCCAGCAGCTTCTCCGAGCTAACCCAAGCTTTCTTT. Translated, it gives CASSFSELTQAFF.

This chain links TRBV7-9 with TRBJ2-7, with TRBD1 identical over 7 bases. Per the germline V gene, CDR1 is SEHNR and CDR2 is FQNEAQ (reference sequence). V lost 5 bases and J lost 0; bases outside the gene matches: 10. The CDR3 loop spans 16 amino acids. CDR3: CASSPGTVLFSYEQYF. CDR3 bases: TGTGCCAGCAGCCCCGGGACAGTCCTTTTCTCCTACGAGCAGTACTTC. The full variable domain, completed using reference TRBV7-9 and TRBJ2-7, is DTGVSQNPRHKITKRGQNVTFRCDPISEHNRLYWYRQTLGQGPEFLTYFQNEAQLEKSRLLSDRFSAERPKGSFSTLEIQRTEQGDSAMYLCASSPGTVLFSYEQYFGPGTRLTVT.

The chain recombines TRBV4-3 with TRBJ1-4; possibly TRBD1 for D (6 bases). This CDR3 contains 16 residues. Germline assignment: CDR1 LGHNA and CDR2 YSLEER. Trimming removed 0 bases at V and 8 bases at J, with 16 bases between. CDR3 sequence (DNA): TGCGCCAGCAGCCAAGATGGTGCGCAGGGGCGGGAAAAACTGTTTTTT. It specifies CASSQDGAQGREKLFF.

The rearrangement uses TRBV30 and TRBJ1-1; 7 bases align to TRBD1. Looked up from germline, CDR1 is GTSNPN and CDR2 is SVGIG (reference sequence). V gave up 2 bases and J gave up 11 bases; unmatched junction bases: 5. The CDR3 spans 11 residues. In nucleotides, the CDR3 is TGTGCCTGGAGTCACAGGGGAGGGGCTTTCTTT. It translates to CAWSHRGGAFF.

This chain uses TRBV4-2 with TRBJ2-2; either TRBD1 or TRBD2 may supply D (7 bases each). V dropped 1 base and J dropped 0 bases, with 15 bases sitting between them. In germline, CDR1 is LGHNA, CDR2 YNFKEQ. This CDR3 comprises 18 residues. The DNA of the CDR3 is TGTGCCAGCAGCCAAGTTCTCCCAGGGGGGGCGAACACCGGGGAGCTGTTTTTT. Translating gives CASSQVLPGGANTGELFF.